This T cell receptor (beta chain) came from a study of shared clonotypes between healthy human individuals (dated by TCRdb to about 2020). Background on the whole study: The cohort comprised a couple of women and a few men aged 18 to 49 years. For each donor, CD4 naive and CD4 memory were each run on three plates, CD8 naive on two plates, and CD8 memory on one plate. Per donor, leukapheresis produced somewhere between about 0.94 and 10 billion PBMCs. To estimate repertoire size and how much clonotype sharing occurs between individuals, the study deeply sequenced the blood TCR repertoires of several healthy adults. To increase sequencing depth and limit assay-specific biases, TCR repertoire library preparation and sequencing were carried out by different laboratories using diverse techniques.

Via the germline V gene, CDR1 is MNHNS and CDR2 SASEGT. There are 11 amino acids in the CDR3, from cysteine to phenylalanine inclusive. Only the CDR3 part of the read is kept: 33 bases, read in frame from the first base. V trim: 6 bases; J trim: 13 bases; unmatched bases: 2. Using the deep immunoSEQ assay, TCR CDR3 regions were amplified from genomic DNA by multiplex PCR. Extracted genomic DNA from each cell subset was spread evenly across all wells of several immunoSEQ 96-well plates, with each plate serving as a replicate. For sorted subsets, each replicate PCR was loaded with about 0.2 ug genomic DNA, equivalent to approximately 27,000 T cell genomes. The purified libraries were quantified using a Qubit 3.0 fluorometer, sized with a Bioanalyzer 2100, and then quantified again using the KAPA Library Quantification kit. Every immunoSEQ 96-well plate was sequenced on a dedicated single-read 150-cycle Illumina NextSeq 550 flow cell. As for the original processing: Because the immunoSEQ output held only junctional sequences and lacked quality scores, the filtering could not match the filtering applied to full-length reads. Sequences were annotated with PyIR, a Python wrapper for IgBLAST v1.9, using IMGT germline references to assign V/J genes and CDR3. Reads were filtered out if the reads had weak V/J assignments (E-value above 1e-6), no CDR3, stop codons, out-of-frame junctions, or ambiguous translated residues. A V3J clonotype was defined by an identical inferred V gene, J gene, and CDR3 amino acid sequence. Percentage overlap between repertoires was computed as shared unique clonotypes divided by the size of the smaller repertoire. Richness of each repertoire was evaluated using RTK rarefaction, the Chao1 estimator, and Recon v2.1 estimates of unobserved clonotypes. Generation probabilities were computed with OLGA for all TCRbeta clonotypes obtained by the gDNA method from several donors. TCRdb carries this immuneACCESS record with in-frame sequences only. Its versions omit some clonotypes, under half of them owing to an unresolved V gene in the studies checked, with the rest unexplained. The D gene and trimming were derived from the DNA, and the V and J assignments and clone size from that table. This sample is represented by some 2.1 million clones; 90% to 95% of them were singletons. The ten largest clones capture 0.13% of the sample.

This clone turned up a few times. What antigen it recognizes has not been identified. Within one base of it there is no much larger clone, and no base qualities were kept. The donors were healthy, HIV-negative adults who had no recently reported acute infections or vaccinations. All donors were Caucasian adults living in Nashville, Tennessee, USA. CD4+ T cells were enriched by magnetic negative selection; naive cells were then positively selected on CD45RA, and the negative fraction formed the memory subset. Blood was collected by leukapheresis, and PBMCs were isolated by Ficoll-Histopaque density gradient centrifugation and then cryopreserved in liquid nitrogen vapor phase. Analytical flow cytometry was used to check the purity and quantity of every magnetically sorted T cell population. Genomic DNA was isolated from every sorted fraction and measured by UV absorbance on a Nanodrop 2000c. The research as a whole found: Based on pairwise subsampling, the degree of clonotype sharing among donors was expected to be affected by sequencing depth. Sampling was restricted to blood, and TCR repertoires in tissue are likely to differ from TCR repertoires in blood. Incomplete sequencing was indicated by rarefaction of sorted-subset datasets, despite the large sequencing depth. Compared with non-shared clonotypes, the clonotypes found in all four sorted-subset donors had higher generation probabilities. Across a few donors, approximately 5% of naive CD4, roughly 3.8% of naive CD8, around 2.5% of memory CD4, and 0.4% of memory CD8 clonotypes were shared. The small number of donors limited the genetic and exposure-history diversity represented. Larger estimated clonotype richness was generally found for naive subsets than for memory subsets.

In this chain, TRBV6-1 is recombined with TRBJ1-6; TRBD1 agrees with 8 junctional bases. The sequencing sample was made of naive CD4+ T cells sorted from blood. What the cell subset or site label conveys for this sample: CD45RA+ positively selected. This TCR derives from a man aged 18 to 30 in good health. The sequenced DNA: TGTGCCAGCAGCAGGGACAGGCCCCTCCACTTT. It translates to CASSRDRPLHF.